A selection of T cell receptor beta chains follows, all from one sample in a study of control samples from healthy donors and cancer patients. Clones were sequenced by immunoSEQ multiplex PCR, and TCRdb holds only the in-frame ones, with some missing. The sample carries about 150,000 clones, 90% to 95% recorded once. Sequencing was carried out using blood. The receptors were sampled from a woman between 35 and 50 years old in good health. The CDR3 runs from the conserved cysteine through the conserved F or W. The order of the fields is clone size, D gene, V gene, J gene, CDR3 DNA, CDR3 protein. D genes are given only for firm matches. Not every row has a clone size; where given, it reads once, few, many or a size class.

>.|.|TRBV27|TRBJ2-2
TGTGCCAGCAGTTTGGGAGACCCACTGAACACCGGGGAGCTGTTTTTT
CASSLGDPLNTGELFF
>.|TRBD1|TRBV29-1|TRBJ1-2
TGCAGCGTTGGTGGCGGGACAGCTAACTATGGCTACACCTTC
CSVGGGTANYGYTF
>.|.|TRBV25-1|TRBJ1-1
TGTGCCAGCAGTCCTGAGGTTGGCACTGAAGCTTTCTTT
CASSPEVGTEAFF
>once|.|TRBV9|TRBJ2-2
TGTGCCAGCAGCGCTTCCGGGACACCGAACACCGGGGAGCTGTTTTTT
CASSASGTPNTGELFF
>once|TRBD2|TRBV5-8|TRBJ2-3
TGTGCCAGCAGCCGGCTAGCGGGGGTCCCCACAGATACGCAGTATTTT
CASSRLAGVPTDTQYF
>.|.|TRBV3-1/TRBV3-2|TRBJ1-4
TGTGCCAGCAGCCTTGGGGCCTACGGTGGTGAAAAACTGTTTTTT
CASSLGAYGGEKLFF
>.|.|TRBV19|TRBJ1-1
TGTGCCAGTAGTATAGGGTTCGGACAGTTCACTGAAGCTTTCTTT
CASSIGFGQFTEAFF
>.|.|TRBV5-4|TRBJ2-1
TGTGCCAGCAGCTTGGGGGGGAGCTCCTACAATGAGCAGTTCTTC
CASSLGGSSYNEQFF
>.|.|TRBV11-3|TRBJ1-1
TGTGCCAGCAGCTTAGAAGGCCCGAACACTGAAGCTTTCTTT
CASSLEGPNTEAFF
>.|.|TRBV12-3/TRBV12-4|TRBJ1-5
TGTGCCAGCAGTCTAAATCAGCCCCAGCATTTT
CASSLNQPQHF
>.|.|TRBV2|TRBJ1-2
TGTGCCAGCAACGGGGAGGGACTGAACTATGGCTACACCTTC
CASNGEGLNYGYTF